The clone carrying this T cell receptor (beta chain) has a count of ten or more. Its specificity is not known. The entry originates in a study of T-cell reconstitution after alpha-beta-depleted transplantation in children. General study findings and limits: Expanded clones from the graft, numbering several hundred, reportedly supplied alpha-beta T cells about two months after transplant. At one year after transplant, newly produced T cells mostly accounted for T-cell counts and diversity. Surviving thymic progenitors and recipient T cells were the source of high TCRbeta diversity at day 60 in some patients.

The germline V gene has CDR1 LGHNT and CDR2 FRNRAP. Trimming removed 2 bases at V and 6 bases at J, with 17 bases between. The CDR3 sequence is 16 residues long. A library of TCRbeta sequences, prepared with unique molecular identifiers, was generated. In TCRdb, the PCR reads were re-called with MiXCR into one record per CDR3 protein. The sample consists of 200,000 to 250,000 distinct CDR3 sequences, approximately 8% of them appearing once. The clonotype originates from a male patient between 2 and 9 years old who had a stem cell transplant for acute myeloid leukemia, so the T cells may come from the graft donor. Sequences were derived from PBMCs, mostly from graft donor cells, sampled 360 days after TCRalphabeta/CD19-depleted stem cell transplant. This chain joins TRBV12-5 and TRBJ2-1; D might be TRBD1 or TRBD2, each matching 5 bases. CDR3 in DNA: TGTGCTAGTGGTTTGAGCCCCCACTGGGACCGCAATGAGCAGTTCTTC. Amino acids: CASGLSPHWDRNEQFF.